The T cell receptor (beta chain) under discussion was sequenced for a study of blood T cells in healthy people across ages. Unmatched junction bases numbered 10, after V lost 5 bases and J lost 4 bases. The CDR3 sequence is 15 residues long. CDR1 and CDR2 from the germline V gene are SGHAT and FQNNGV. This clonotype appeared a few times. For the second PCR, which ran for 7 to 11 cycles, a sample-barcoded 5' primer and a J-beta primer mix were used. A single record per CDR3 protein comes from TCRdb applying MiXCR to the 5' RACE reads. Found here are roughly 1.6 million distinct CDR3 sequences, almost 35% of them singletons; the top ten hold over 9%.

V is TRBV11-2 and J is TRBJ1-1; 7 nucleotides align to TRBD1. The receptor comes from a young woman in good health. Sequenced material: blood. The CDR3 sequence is CASSRYRGGSTEAFF. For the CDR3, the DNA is TGTGCCAGCAGCCGATACAGGGGAGGGAGCACTGAAGCTTTCTTT.